These 3 T cell receptor beta chains were sequenced from one sample in a study of identical twins. MiXCR, applied by TCRdb to the 5' RACE reads, yields one record per CDR3 protein. The sample contains around 570,000 distinct CDR3 sequences, 9.6% of which appear only once. Another study also made use of these data, one on yellow fever vaccine responses in identical twins.

Sequencing input: PBMCs. The receptor set was obtained from a woman in her late teens or twenties in good health.

This clonotype was seen ten or more times. This chain joins TRBV12-3 or TRBV12-4 and TRBJ1-1; the D gene is possibly TRBD1 (6 bases). The CDR3 spans 13 residues. Between the trimmed V and J ends, which lost 5 bases and 11 bases, there was a span of 18 bases. CDR3 loop: CASSPPSQGRAFF. CDR3 coding DNA: TGTGCCAGCAGTCCTCCTTCACAGGGTCGGGCTTTCTTT.

The J gene is TRBJ1-2, the V gene TRBV30; no firm D call. Germline V lookup: CDR1 GTSNPN, CDR2 SVGIG (reference sequence). V lost 3 bases and J 4 bases, leaving 6 bases between the germline ends. The CDR3 runs 11 residues. The CDR3 spells CAWREIYGYTF. The CDR3 nucleotides are TGTGCCTGGAGGGAGATCTATGGCTACACCTTC.

This clonotype was recorded many times. The chain combines TRBV9 with TRBJ2-2; 8 bases agree with TRBD2. The trim removed 3 bases at V and 3 bases at J, leaving 7 bases unmatched. Germline V gene sequence: CDR1 SGDLS, CDR2 YYNGEE. This CDR3 region has 16 residues. CDR3 sequence: CASSARGGPDTGELFF. In DNA form, the CDR3 reads TGTGCCAGCAGCGCACGGGGGGGCCCGGACACCGGGGAGCTGTTTTTT.